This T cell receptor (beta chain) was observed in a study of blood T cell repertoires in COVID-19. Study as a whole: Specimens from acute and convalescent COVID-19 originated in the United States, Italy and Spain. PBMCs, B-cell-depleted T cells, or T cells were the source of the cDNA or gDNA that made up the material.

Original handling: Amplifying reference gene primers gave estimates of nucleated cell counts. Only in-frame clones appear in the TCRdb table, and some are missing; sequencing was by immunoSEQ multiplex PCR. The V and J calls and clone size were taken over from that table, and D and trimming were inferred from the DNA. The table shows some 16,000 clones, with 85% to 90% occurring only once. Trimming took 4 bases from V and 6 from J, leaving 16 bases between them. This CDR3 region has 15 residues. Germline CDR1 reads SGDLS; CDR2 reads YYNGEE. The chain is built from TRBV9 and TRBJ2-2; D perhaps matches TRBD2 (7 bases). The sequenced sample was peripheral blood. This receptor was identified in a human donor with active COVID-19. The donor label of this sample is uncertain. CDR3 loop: CASSSRGAGAGELFF. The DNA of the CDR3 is TGTGCCAGCAGCTCCCGGGGGGCCGGGGCCGGGGAGCTGTTTTTT.